The T cell receptor (beta chain) described here comes from a study of cytomegalovirus exposure and HLA in healthy donors. Only one count was recorded for this clone. Its antigen is not identified. General study points: Later, an analysis found that TCR clusters from the first cohort tended to co-occur in the 120 or so validation repertoires. Cytomegalovirus association was listed for 164 TCR beta chains.

An approximately 120-subject validation cohort, separate from the 666-subject first cohort, supplied the donors. Data came from immunoSEQ multiplex PCR; TCRdb stores just in-frame clones and leaves some out. Seen here are tens of thousands of clones, 85% to 95% observed once, and the top ten hold roughly 0.62%. Per the germline V gene, CDR1 is MGHRA and CDR2 is YSYEKL. V was pared by 3 bases and J by 5 bases, with 16 bases between. This CDR3 is built from 15 residues. The chain couples TRBV4-1 to TRBJ2-5, with D perhaps TRBD1 (6 bases). Sequences were obtained from PBMCs. The TCR was taken from a man aged 18 to 29 in good health and CMV-seronegative. CDR3 protein: CASSHLSQGTETQYF. CDR3 in DNA: TGCGCCAGCAGCCACCTCAGCCAGGGGACGGAGACCCAGTACTTC.